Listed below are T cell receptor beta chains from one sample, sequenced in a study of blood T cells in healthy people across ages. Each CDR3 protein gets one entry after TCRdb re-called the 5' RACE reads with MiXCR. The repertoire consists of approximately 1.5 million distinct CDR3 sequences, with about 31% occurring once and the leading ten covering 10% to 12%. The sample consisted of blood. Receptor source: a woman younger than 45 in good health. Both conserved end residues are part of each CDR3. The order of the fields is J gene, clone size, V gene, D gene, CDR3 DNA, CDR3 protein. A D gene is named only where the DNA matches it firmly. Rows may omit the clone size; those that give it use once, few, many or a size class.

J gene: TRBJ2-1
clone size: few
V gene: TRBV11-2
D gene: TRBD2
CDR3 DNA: TGTGCCAGCAGCTCACCGGGACTAGCGGGGCTCGTCCAGTTCTTC
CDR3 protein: CASSSPGLAGLVQFF

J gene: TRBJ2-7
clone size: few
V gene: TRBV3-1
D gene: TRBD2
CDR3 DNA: TGTGCCAGCAGCCAAGAGGGTCCGCGGGAGGGCCCCTACGAGCAGTACTTC
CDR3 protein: CASSQEGPREGPYEQYF

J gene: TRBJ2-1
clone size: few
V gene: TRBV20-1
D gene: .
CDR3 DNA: TGCAGTGCTAGAGGTGGCCCCCCAACGGGAGCCATCAATGAGCAGTTCTTC
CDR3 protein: CSARGGPPTGAINEQFF

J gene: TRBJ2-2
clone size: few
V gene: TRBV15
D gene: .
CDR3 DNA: TGTGCCACCAGCAGGGGAAAGACAGAGCCCGGGGAGCTGTTTTTT
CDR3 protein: CATSRGKTEPGELFF

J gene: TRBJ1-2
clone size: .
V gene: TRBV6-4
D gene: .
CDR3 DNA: TGTGCCAGCAGTAACAGCTCCGTTGGGGGTTACGATGGCTACACCTTC
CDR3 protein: CASSNSSVGGYDGYTF

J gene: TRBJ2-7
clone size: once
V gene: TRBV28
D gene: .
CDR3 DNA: TGTGCCAGCAGTTCCTTGCGACAGTCCAACTCCTACGAGCAGTACTTC
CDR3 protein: CASSSLRQSNSYEQYF

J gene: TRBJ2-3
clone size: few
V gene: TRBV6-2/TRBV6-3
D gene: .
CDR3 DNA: TGTGCCAGCAGTTACACCGGGTCTGGGAGCGATACGCAGTATTTT
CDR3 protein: CASSYTGSGSDTQYF

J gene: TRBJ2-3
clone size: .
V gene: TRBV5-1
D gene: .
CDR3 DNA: TGCGCCAGCAGCCGTACAACGGGGGTGCACGCAGATACGCAGTATTTT
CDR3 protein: CASSRTTGVHADTQYF

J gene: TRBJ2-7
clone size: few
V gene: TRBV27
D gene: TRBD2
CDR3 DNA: TGTGCCAGCAGTTTATCCCCTAGCGGGGCCTACGAGCAGTACTTC
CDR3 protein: CASSLSPSGAYEQYF

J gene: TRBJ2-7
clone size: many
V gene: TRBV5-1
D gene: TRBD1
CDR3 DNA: TGTGCCAGCAGTCCCCGGACAGGGGGCGGCGAGCAGTACTTC
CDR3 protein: CASSPRTGGGEQYF

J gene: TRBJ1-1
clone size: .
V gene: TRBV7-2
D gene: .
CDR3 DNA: TGTGCCAGCAGTCGCCCCAGTCGGATCACTGAAGCTTTCTTT
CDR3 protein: CASSRPSRITEAFF

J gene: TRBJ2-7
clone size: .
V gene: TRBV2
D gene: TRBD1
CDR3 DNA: TGTGCCAGCAACCCTAACAGGGGCGAGCAGTACTTC
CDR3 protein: CASNPNRGEQYF

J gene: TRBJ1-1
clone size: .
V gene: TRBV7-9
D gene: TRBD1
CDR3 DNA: TGTGCCAGCAGCTCGCAGGGGGGCCTGAACACTGAAGCTTTCTTT
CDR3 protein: CASSSQGGLNTEAFF

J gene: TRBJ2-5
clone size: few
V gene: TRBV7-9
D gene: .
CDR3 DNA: TGTGCCAGCAGCCTCAGGGTCTCCCAAGAGACCCAGTACTTC
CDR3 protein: CASSLRVSQETQYF

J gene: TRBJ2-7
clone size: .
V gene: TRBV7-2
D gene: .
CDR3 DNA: TGTGCCAGCAGCTTTATGGTTGTGGGTCGGGGTGAGTCCCACGAGCAGTACTTC
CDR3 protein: CASSFMVVGRGESHEQYF

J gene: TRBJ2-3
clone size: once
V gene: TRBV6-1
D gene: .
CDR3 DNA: TGTGCCAGCAGTGAAACTAGCCGAAGCACAGATACGCAGTATTTT
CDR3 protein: CASSETSRSTDTQYF

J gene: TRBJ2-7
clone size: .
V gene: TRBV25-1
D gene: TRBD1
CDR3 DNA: TGTGCCAGCAGCCCAGGGGGAAGTAACGAGCAGTACTTC
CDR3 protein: CASSPGGSNEQYF

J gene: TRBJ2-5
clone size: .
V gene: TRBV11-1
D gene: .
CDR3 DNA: TGTGCCAGCAGCTTAAAGATGGAGGACCAGTACTTC
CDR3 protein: CASSLKMEDQYF

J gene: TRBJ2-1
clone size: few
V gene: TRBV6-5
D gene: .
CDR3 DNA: TGTGCCAGCCGTCGTGGGACTTATTACGATGAGCAGTTCTTC
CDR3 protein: CASRRGTYYDEQFF

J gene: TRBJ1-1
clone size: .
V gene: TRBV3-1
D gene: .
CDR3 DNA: TGTGCCAGCAGCCAAGTTAAACGCACTGAAGCTTTCTTT
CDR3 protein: CASSQVKRTEAFF

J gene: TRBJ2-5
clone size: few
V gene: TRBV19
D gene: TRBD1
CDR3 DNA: TGTGCCAGTAGTAGCAGGGGACAGGGGTACTTC
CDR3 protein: CASSSRGQGYF

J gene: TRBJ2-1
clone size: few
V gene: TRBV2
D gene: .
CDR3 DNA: TGTGCTATATTGGGAGCCTACAATGAGCAGTTCTTC
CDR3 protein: CAILGAYNEQFF

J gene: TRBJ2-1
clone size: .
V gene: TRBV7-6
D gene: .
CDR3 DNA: TGTGCCAGCAGCTTATACGGGGGTGTGGAGCAGTTCTTC
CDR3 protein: CASSLYGGVEQFF

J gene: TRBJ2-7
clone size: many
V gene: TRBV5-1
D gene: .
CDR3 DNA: TGTGCCAGCAGTTCAGGAACATACTACGAGCAGTACTTC
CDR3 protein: CASSSGTYYEQYF

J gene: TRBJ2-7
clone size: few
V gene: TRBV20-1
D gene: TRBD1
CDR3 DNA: TGCAGTGTTTCGACAGGGGGCGTTTACGAGCAGTACTTC
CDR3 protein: CSVSTGGVYEQYF

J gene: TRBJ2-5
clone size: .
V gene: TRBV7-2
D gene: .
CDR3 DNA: TGTGCCAGCAGCATTGTTTGGGAGACCCAGTACTTC
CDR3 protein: CASSIVWETQYF

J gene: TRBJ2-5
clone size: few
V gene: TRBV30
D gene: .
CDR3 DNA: TGTGCCTGGAGTGCCCCCGGGCTCCCCTATGAGACCCAGTACTTC
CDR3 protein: CAWSAPGLPYETQYF

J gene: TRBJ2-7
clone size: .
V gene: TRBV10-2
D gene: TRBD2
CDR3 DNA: TGCGCCAGCAGCTTGGGACTAGCGGGGGGCCGTCCCTACGAGCAGTACTTC
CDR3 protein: CASSLGLAGGRPYEQYF

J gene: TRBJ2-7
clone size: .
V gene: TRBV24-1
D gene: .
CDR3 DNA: TGTGCCTTCACGGGGCACGAGCAGTACTTC
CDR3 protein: CAFTGHEQYF

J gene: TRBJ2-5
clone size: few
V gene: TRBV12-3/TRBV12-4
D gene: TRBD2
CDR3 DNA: TGTGCCAGCAGTTTTACTAGCGGGAATGCAGAGACCCAGTACTTC
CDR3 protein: CASSFTSGNAETQYF

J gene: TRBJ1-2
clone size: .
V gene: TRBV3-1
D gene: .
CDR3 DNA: TGTGCCAGCAGCCTCGCGGGATCTCCGAGAATTCAGGGCTACACCTTC
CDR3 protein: CASSLAGSPRIQGYTF

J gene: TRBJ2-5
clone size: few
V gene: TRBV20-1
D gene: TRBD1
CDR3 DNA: TGCAGTGCAAGCTGGGGACAGGGGAGTAGTTGGACCCAGTACTTC
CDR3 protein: CSASWGQGSSWTQYF

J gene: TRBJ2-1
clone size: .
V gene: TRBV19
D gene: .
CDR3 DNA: TGTGCCAGTAGTATTCCCAGCAATGAGCAGTTCTTC
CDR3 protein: CASSIPSNEQFF

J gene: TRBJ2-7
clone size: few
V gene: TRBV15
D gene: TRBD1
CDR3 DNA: TGTGCCACCAGTTGGGACAGGGAGAGCTACGAGCAGTACTTC
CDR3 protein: CATSWDRESYEQYF

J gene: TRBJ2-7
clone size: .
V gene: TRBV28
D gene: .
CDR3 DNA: TGTGCCAGCAGCCCGCCCGGGGGACAAATCAAGGCCTACGAGCAGTACTTC
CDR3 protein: CASSPPGGQIKAYEQYF

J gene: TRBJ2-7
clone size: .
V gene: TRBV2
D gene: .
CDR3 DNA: TGTGCCAGCAGTGAAGCGCTTGGGTTCTTGTCCGAGCAGTACTTC
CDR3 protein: CASSEALGFLSEQYF

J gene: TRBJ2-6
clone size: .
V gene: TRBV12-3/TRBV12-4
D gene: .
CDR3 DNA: TGTGCCAGCAGTCCACCGCAGGTATTTGGGGCCAACGTCCTGACTTTC
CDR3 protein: CASSPPQVFGANVLTF

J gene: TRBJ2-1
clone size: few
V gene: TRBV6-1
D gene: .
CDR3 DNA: TGTGCCAGCAGTCAACGACTAAAGCGGTCCGCCAATGAGCAGTTCTTC
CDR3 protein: CASSQRLKRSANEQFF

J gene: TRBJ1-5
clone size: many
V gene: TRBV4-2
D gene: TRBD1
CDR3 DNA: TGTGCCAGCAGCCAAGCCACAGGGGGGCTAGATCAGCCCCAGCATTTT
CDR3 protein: CASSQATGGLDQPQHF

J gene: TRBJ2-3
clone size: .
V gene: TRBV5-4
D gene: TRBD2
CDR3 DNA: TGTGCCAGCAGCTCTAGACTAGCGGGGGGGCTATCGTTTGGGGATACGCAGTATTTT
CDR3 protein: CASSSRLAGGLSFGDTQYF

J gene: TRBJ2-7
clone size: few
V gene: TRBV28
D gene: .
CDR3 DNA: TGTGCCAGCATATACCGGGGAGCCGAGCAGTACTTC
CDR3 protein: CASIYRGAEQYF

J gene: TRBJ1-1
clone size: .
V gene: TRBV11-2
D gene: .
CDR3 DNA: TGTGCCAGCAGCTTCGGAAGGGCCGACAGGGAAGCTTTCTTT
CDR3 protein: CASSFGRADREAFF